Listed below are T cell receptor beta chains from one sample, sequenced in a study of T-cell reconstitution after alpha-beta-depleted transplantation in children. One entry per CDR3 protein results from TCRdb running MiXCR on the PCR reads. The data hold 210,000 or so distinct CDR3 sequences, with approximately 9.5% observed a single time. The sequences come from PBMCs from the stem cell graft donor, collected from the stem cell graft. The receptors shown here come from a human donor who donated a stem cell graft to a child with acute lymphoblastic leukemia. Each CDR3 is given with its conserved first and last residue. The D gene is left open where the match is weak. Not all rows give a size; the values are once, few, many and, for expanded clones, a class.

clone_size cdr3_length j_call d_call v_call cdr3_aa cdr3_nt
. 15 TRBJ1-3 TRBD1 TRBV20-1 CSAMTGGSSGNTIYF TGCAGTGCTATGACAGGGGGAAGCTCTGGAAACACCATATATTTT
many 12 TRBJ2-3 . TRBV10-3 CAIKGVTDTQYF TGTGCCATCAAAGGGGTGACAGATACGCAGTATTTT
few 14 TRBJ1-1 . TRBV27 CASSLRAGTGEAFF TGTGCCAGCAGTTTGCGGGCAGGGACCGGTGAAGCTTTCTTT
many 13 TRBJ1-4 . TRBV5-7 CASSFRSNEKLFF TGTGCCAGCAGCTTTCGGAGCAATGAAAAACTGTTTTTT
few 16 TRBJ1-6 TRBD1 TRBV5-1 CASSLDTAGGGSPLHF TGCGCCAGCAGCTTGGACACCGCAGGGGGTGGGTCACCCCTCCACTTT
few 15 TRBJ1-1 . TRBV20-1 CSASPGASMNTEAFF TGCAGTGCATCCCCGGGGGCGTCCATGAACACTGAAGCTTTCTTT
few 18 TRBJ2-3 . TRBV12-3/TRBV12-4 CASSLGFGGQLSTDTQYF TGTGCCAGCAGTTTAGGCTTTGGGGGGCAGCTGAGCACAGATACGCAGTATTTT
many 15 TRBJ1-5 TRBD1 TRBV12-3/TRBV12-4 CASSPGTGTDQPQHF TGTGCCAGCAGTCCCGGGACAGGGACCGATCAGCCCCAGCATTTT
few 15 TRBJ2-5 . TRBV7-2 CASSLARRNQETQYF TGTGCCAGCAGCTTAGCTCGGCGAAACCAAGAGACCCAGTACTTC
few 17 TRBJ1-5 TRBD1 TRBV7-8 CASSFPTGGRRNQPQHF TGTGCCAGCAGCTTCCCTACAGGGGGCAGGCGCAATCAGCCCCAGCATTTT
few 16 TRBJ1-2 TRBD1 TRBV7-2 CASSSTPTGVIVGYTF TGTGCCAGCAGCAGTACGCCGACAGGGGTGATTGTGGGCTACACCTTC
. 14 TRBJ1-5 TRBD1 TRBV19 CASSTGQRNQPQHF TGTGCCAGTAGTACGGGACAGAGAAATCAGCCCCAGCATTTT
many 14 TRBJ1-4 . TRBV20-1 CSAREEGTNEKLFF TGCAGTGCTAGAGAAGAGGGGACTAATGAAAAACTGTTTTTT
. 13 TRBJ2-5 . TRBV5-1 CASSGPWQETQYF TGCGCCAGCAGTGGTCCGTGGCAAGAGACCCAGTACTTC
few 13 TRBJ1-1 TRBD1 TRBV10-3 CAISFTGDTEAFF TGTGCCATCAGCTTCACAGGGGATACTGAAGCTTTCTTT
. 14 TRBJ1-1 . TRBV5-1 CASSLQDSYTEAFF TGCGCCAGCAGCTTACAAGACAGTTACACTGAAGCTTTCTTT
many 14 TRBJ1-2 TRBD1 TRBV3-1 CASSQDTGGYGYTF TGTGCCAGCAGCCAAGATACAGGGGGCTATGGCTACACCTTC
. 16 TRBJ2-1 TRBD2 TRBV20-1 CSASEKLAGVTSEQFF TGCAGTGCTAGTGAAAAACTAGCGGGGGTGACATCTGAGCAGTTCTTC
few 15 TRBJ1-2 . TRBV4-1 CASSQDWENLRDYTF TGCGCCAGCAGCCAAGATTGGGAGAACTTAAGGGACTACACCTTC
many 15 TRBJ2-1 . TRBV20-1 CSARFGAGSYNEQFF TGCAGTGCTCGGTTCGGGGCGGGGTCCTACAATGAGCAGTTCTTC
few 12 TRBJ1-5 . TRBV6-2/TRBV6-3 CASTSGWQPQHF TGTGCCAGCACGTCAGGCTGGCAGCCCCAGCATTTT